This is a list of T cell receptor beta chains from one sample in a study of blood T cell repertoires in COVID-19. The method was immunoSEQ multiplex PCR; TCRdb's version includes in-frame clones alone and lacks a portion of them. Of approximately 250,000 clones listed, roughly 88% are singletons. Input material: PBMCs or T cells enriched from blood (not recorded which). The receptor set was obtained from a woman aged 40-49 years with acute COVID-19. Both conserved end residues are part of each CDR3. A D gene is named only where the DNA matches it firmly. Rows give clone size only sometimes, using once, few, many, or a class for an expanded clone.

D gene	V gene	clone size	J gene	CDR3 DNA	CDR3 protein
-	TRBV5-1	-	TRBJ1-2	TGCGCCAGCAGCCGGGATGAGCACTATGGCTACACCTTC	CASSRDEHYGYTF
TRBD1	TRBV5-6	-	TRBJ1-5	TGTGCCAGCAGCGAGCTCGGACAGGGACAGCCCCAGCATTTT	CASSELGQGQPQHF
-	TRBV7-8	once	TRBJ2-5	TGTGCCAGCAGCCCGGGGAGAGGGACACTGCTGACCCAGTACTTC	CASSPGRGTLLTQYF
-	TRBV27	-	TRBJ1-1	TGTGCCAGCAGTTTAGGGCGGGGGGACACTGAAGCTTTCTTT	CASSLGRGDTEAFF
TRBD2	TRBV7-6	few	TRBJ2-7	TGTGCCAGCAGCTCTTCTAAGCGGGAGGCTAGCTACGAGCAGTACTTC	CASSSSKREASYEQYF
-	TRBV19	-	TRBJ1-5	TGTGCCAGTAGCACGGGAGTGATACGGCACAGCAATCAGCCCCAGCATTTT	CASSTGVIRHSNQPQHF
TRBD2	TRBV5-1	-	TRBJ2-1	TGCGCCAGCGGATCCTTAGCGGGACCCAATGAGCAGTTCTTC	CASGSLAGPNEQFF
-	TRBV6-5	-	TRBJ2-7	TGTGCCAGCAGTCGACAGGAAGTCTACGAGCAGTACTTC	CASSRQEVYEQYF
-	TRBV14	-	TRBJ2-2	TGTGCCAGCAGCCAGAGAACAGACACCGGGGAGCTGTTTTTT	CASSQRTDTGELFF
-	TRBV10-1	-	TRBJ1-2	TGCGCCAGCAGTGCAGGGGCTGGCTATGGCTACACCTTC	CASSAGAGYGYTF
TRBD1	TRBV10-3	few	TRBJ2-7	TGTGCCATCAGCCCCGGACAGGGAAGGGAGGAGCAGTACTTC	CAISPGQGREEQYF
-	TRBV11-2	-	TRBJ2-3	TGTGCCAGCAGCTTAGGGCTAGCTCGCACAGATACGCAGTATTTT	CASSLGLARTDTQYF
TRBD1	TRBV18	-	TRBJ1-2	TGTGCCAGCTCACCTCGGACAGGGGACAACTATGGCTACACCTTC	CASSPRTGDNYGYTF
-	TRBV7-9	-	TRBJ2-5	TGTGCCAGCAGCCCCCCTACTACGTCCAGGACCCAGTACTTC	CASSPPTTSRTQYF
-	TRBV5-1	once	TRBJ1-5	TGCGCCAGCTCCCTCCGGCATTTT	CASSLRHF
-	TRBV10-3	-	TRBJ1-1	TGTGCCATCAGTGATGGCGGCACTGAAGCTTTCTTT	CAISDGGTEAFF
-	TRBV28	-	TRBJ2-7	TGTGCCAGCACCGGTCGGAGGGTGGGAGACGAGCAGTACTTC	CASTGRRVGDEQYF
TRBD2	TRBV27	-	TRBJ2-1	TGTGCCAGCAGTTCCGGACTAGCGCCCTACAATGAGCAGTTCTTC	CASSSGLAPYNEQFF
-	TRBV18	-	TRBJ1-2	TGTGCCAGCTCACCAGAAACAACTAACTATGGCTACACCTTC	CASSPETTNYGYTF
-	TRBV30	-	TRBJ1-6	TGTGCCTGGAGTGTACAGAGGGCGGAGAGCTCCTATAATTCACCCCTCCACTTT	CAWSVQRAESSYNSPLHF
TRBD2	TRBV7-2	-	TRBJ2-3	TGTGCCAGCAGCTTAGAACTAGCGGGAGCAGATACGCAGTATTTT	CASSLELAGADTQYF
TRBD1	TRBV28	-	TRBJ2-6	TGTGCCAGCAGTCAGACAGGGACTGGGGCCAACGTCCTGACTTTC	CASSQTGTGANVLTF
-	TRBV19	few	TRBJ1-1	TGTGCCAGTAGTATCTTTCAGGGGCGACGAGAAGCTTTCTTT	CASSIFQGRREAFF
TRBD2	TRBV19	-	TRBJ2-3	TGTGCCAGTAGTACGGGACTAGCGGCCCACCCAGATACGCAGTATTTT	CASSTGLAAHPDTQYF
-	TRBV7-2	-	TRBJ2-1	TGTGCCAGCAGCTCCCGAGGCCCTCTCGGCAATGAGCAGTTCTTC	CASSSRGPLGNEQFF
-	TRBV12-3/TRBV12-4	-	TRBJ2-7	TGTGCCAGCAGTTTTTACGGGGACGAGCAGTACTTC	CASSFYGDEQYF
TRBD2	TRBV6-2/TRBV6-3	-	TRBJ2-1	TGTGCCAGCAGTACTAGCGGATACTCCTACAATGAGCAGTTCTTC	CASSTSGYSYNEQFF
-	TRBV20-1	-	TRBJ1-3	TGCAGTGCTAGTGATGAGCGGACCTCTGGAAACACCATATATTTT	CSASDERTSGNTIYF
-	TRBV19	once	TRBJ2-6	TGTGCCAGTAGTACGCACAACTCTGGGGCCAACGTCCTGACTTTC	CASSTHNSGANVLTF
-	TRBV5-1	-	TRBJ1-1	TGCGCCAGCAGCTCACAGGGTGTAGACACTGAAGCTTTCTTT	CASSSQGVDTEAFF
TRBD1	TRBV5-6	-	TRBJ2-1	TGTGCCAGCAGCTTAGGACAGGGTGGGTCCTACAATGAGCAGTTCTTC	CASSLGQGGSYNEQFF
-	TRBV6-5	-	TRBJ1-3	TGTGCCAGCAGTTGGGACTTATCTGGAAACACCATATATTTT	CASSWDLSGNTIYF
-	TRBV27	-	TRBJ1-2	TGTGCCAGCAGTACCAGGACAGCGGGAGGCTACACCTTC	CASSTRTAGGYTF
-	TRBV24-1	-	TRBJ2-1	TGTGCCACCAGTGACCCCGGACAGACCTACAATGAGCAGTTCTTC	CATSDPGQTYNEQFF
TRBD1	TRBV30	-	TRBJ2-4	TGTGCCTGGAGGGACAGGGGGAAAAACATTCAGTACTTC	CAWRDRGKNIQYF
TRBD1	TRBV19	-	TRBJ2-5	TGTGCCAGTAGTATAGGGGGACAGGGGTGGACGGAGACCCAGTACTTC	CASSIGGQGWTETQYF